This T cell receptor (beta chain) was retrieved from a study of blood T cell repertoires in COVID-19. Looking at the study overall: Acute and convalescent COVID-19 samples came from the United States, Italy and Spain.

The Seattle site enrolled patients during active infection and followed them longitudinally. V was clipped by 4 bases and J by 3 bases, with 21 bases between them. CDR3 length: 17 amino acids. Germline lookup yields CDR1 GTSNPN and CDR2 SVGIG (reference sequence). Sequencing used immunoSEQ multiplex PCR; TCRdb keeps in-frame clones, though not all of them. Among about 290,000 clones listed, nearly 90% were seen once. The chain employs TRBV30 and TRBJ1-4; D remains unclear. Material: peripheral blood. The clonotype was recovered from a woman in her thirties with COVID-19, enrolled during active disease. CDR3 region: CAWNPLALEGANEKLFF. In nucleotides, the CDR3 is TGTGCCTGGAACCCCCTTGCTCTCGAGGGTGCTAATGAAAAACTGTTTTTT.